This T cell receptor beta chain was obtained from a study of T cell responses to AZD1222 COVID-19 vaccine. The V gene's germline CDR1 is MGHRA and CDR2 YSYEKL. V dropped 0 bases and J dropped 1; count of bases not matched to a gene: 5. The CDR3 spans 16 residues. The assay was immunoSEQ multiplex PCR, and TCRdb's table has in-frame clones only and misses some. Among about 99,000 clones, 87% were seen once, and the ten largest hold less than 3.5%. The sequence came from an adult in good health. This material consisted of peripheral blood, taken on day 0 of AZD1222 vaccination. The chain recombines TRBV4-1 with TRBJ1-1; 7 nucleotides agree with TRBD1. DNA of the CDR3: TGCGCCAGCAGCCAAGATCGGGCAGGGGGGAACACTGAAGCTTTCTTT. This encodes CASSQDRAGGNTEAFF.